This TCR beta chain was recorded in a study of T cell repertoires in cytomegalovirus infection. This clonotype was counted between two and nine times. The antigen remains undetermined. The germline V gene has CDR1 MNHEY and CDR2 SMNVEV (reference sequence). This CDR3 region has 13 residues. V was shortened by 3 bases and J by 6 bases, with 6 bases between the two germline ends. Each CDR3 protein gets one entry after TCRdb re-called the reads with MiXCR. Among fewer than 950,000 distinct CDR3 sequences listed, less than 35% were seen once. The V and J genes are TRBV27 and TRBJ1-6; a weak D match, TRBD1 (5 bases). Specimen: cultured CD8+ T cells from PBMCs, collected from culture after CMV antigen stimulation. The origin of this receptor is a human donor in good health (CMV status not recorded). Some clones in this sample may be carry-over from other donors' samples. CDR3 coding DNA: TGTGCCAGCAGTTTGGGGGTTAATTCACCCCTCCACTTT. Encoded protein: CASSLGVNSPLHF.